This TCR beta chain was sequenced in a study of regulatory T cells in long-lasting Graves disease. This sample's time point: newly diagnosed GD, antithyroid drugs for less than 3 months. The TCR library was made from RNA extracted from PBMCs. CDR3-region Arm-PCR and iRepertoire HTBI primers produced the TCR beta libraries. TCRdb re-analysed the multiplex PCR reads in MiXCR, keeping a single row per CDR3 protein. Counted here are over 350,000 distinct CDR3 sequences, about 15% occurring once; the ten biggest clones make up under 20%. Overall study results and limits: Rather than thyroid tissue, only peripheral blood underwent study.

This clonotype was counted many times. Its antigen is unidentified. This sample was shared with a second study, whose subject was T cells in Graves' hyperthyroidism and ophthalmopathy.

This sequence was found in a woman between 45 and 60 years old with Graves disease. Source: peripheral blood mononuclear cells (PBMCs), taken at new diagnosis, from a patient treated with antithyroid drugs.

CDR3 nucleotide sequence: TGTGCCAGCAGGAAACTAGCGGGTGCCTACAATGAGCAGTTCTTC. Amino acid sequence: CASRKLAGAYNEQFF. The J gene is TRBJ2-1, the V gene TRBV12-3 or TRBV12-4; TRBD2 matches at 9 bases. This CDR3 has 15 residues. Trimming at V came to 6 bases and at J to 2 bases, leaving 5 bases not matched to a gene.